Each of the 3 T cell receptor beta chains below was sequenced from the same sample in a study of control samples from healthy donors and cancer patients. Repertoires were generated with immunoSEQ multiplex PCR, while TCRdb's copy carries only in-frame clones and drops some. The profile shows 85,000 to 90,000 clones, approximately 86% of them singletons. The sample consisted of blood. All receptors come from a man aged 25 to 45 in good health.

The V call is TRBV4-1, the J call TRBJ2-3; maybe TRBD2 (6 bases). Germline V CDR1 and CDR2: MGHRA, YSYEKL. V dropped 0 bases and J dropped 0 bases, with 10 bases sitting between them. The CDR3 is 16 amino acids. In nucleotides, the CDR3 is TGCGCCAGCAGCCAAGAATCGGGGACTAGCACAGATACGCAGTATTTT. Protein product: CASSQESGTSTDTQYF.

V and J are TRBV13 and TRBJ1-3, with 7 bases lining up with TRBD1. The V gene end was trimmed by 0 bases and the J gene end by 3 bases; junction bases not matched to a gene: 2. The CDR3 contains 15 residues. In germline, CDR1 is PRHDT, CDR2 FYEKMQ (reference sequence). The CDR3 DNA reads as TGTGCCAGCAGCTTAGGCCGGACAGGTGGAAACACCATATATTTT. Its translation is CASSLGRTGGNTIYF.

The chain recombines TRBV12-3 or TRBV12-4 with TRBJ2-3; D is undetermined. The ends were cut back, 7 bases at V and 1 base at J, with 6 bases in the middle. This CDR3 has 12 amino acids. The CDR3 DNA sequence: TGTGCCAGCAACAGCGGCACAGATACGCAGTATTTT. This codes for CASNSGTDTQYF.